This T cell receptor beta chain emerged from a study of blood T cell repertoires in COVID-19. Study context: Spain, Italy and the United States supplied samples that represented acute and convalescent COVID-19. Sources were T cells, B-cell-depleted T cells, or PBMCs; the material itself was cDNA or gDNA.

Deletions cut 2 bases from V and 4 bases from J, with 11 bases between. Germline lookup yields CDR1 GTSNPN and CDR2 SVGIG (reference sequence). The CDR3 runs 13 residues. Per the original methods: Estimated nucleated cell counts came from reference gene primer amplification. Clones were sequenced by immunoSEQ multiplex PCR, and TCRdb holds only the in-frame ones, with some missing. For V, J and clone size, that table is used; D and trimming come from the DNA. The sample lists some 50,000 clones, approximately 81% occurring once. The sequence came from a man in his fifties or sixties with acute or convalescent COVID-19. Material: peripheral blood. This chain links TRBV30 with TRBJ1-1, with D possibly TRBD1 on 5 matching bases. CDR3 region: CAWSMEQATEAFF. Here the CDR3 DNA reads TGTGCCTGGAGTATGGAACAGGCCACTGAAGCTTTCTTT.